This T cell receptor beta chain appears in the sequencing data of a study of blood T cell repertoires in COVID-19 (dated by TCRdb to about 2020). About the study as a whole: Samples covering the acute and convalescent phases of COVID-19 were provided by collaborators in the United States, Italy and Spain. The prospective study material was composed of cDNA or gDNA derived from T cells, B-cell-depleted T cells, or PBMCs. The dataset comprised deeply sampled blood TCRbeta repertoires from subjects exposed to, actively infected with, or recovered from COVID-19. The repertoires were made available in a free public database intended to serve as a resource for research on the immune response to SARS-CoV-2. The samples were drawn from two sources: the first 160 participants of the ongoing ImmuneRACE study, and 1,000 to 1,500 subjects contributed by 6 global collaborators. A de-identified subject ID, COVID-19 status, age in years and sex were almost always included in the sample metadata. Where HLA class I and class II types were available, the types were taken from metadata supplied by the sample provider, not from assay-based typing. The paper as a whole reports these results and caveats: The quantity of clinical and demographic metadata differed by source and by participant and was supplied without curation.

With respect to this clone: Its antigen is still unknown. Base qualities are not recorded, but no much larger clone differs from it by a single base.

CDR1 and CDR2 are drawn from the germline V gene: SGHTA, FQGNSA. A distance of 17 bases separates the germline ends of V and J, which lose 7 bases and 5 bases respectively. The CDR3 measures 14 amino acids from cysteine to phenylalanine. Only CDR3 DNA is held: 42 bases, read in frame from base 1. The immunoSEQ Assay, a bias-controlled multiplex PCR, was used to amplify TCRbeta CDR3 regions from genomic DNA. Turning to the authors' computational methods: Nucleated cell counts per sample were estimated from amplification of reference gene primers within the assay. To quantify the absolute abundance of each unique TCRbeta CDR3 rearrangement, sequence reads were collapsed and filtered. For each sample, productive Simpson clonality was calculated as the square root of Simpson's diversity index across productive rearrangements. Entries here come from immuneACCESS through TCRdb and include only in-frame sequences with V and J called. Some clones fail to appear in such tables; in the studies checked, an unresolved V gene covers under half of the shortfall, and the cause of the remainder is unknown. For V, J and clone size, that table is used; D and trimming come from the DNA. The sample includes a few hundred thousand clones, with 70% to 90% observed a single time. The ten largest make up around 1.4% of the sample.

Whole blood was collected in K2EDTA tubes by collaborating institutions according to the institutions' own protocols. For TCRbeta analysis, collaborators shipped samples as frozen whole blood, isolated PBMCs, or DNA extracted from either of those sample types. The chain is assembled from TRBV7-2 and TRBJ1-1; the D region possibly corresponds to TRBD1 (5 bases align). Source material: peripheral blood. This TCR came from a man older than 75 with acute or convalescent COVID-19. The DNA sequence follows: TGTGCCAGCACCCGCGGCAGGGCGTGGACTGAAGCTTTCTTT. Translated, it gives CASTRGRAWTEAFF.